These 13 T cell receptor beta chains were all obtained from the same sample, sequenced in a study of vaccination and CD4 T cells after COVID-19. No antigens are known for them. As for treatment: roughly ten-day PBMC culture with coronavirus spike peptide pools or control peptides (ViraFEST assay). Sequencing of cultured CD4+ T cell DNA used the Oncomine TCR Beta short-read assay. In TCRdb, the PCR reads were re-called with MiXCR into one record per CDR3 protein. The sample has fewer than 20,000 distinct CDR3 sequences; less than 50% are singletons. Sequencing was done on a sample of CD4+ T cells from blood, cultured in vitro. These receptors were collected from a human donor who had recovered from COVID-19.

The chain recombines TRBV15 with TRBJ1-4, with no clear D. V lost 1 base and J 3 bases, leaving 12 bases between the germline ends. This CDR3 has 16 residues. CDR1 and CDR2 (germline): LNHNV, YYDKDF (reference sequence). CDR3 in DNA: TGTGCCACCAGCAGAGGGGGTTTCGGACCTAATGAAAAACTGTTTTTT. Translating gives CATSRGGFGPNEKLFF.

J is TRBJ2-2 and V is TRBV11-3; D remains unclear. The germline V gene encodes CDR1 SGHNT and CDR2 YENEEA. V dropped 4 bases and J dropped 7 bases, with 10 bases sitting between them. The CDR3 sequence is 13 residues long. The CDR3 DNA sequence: TGTGCCAGCAGCTCACCCTTCGACGGGGAGCTGTTTTTT. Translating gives CASSSPFDGELFF.

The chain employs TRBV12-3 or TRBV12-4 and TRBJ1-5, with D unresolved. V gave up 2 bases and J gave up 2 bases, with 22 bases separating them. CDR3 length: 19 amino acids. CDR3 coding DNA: TGTGCCAGCAGTTTACAGGTCCTTCTTTCCGGCCGCCGCAATCAGCCCCAGCATTTT. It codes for CASSLQVLLSGRRNQPQHF.

CDR3: CASSRVLNTEAFF. CDR3 nucleotide sequence: TGTGCCAGCAGCCGGGTTTTGAACACTGAAGCTTTCTTT. The rearrangement joins TRBV3-1 to TRBJ1-1, with D unclear. The CDR3 is made up of 13 amino acids. The germline V gene has CDR1 LGHDT and CDR2 YNNKEL (reference sequence). Trimming took 4 bases from V and 0 from J, leaving 6 bases between them. Combining the CDR3 with reference TRBV3-1 and TRBJ1-1 gives the whole variable domain DTAVSQTPKYLVTQMGNDKSIKCEQNLGHDTMYWYKQDSKKFLKIMFSYNNKELIINETVPNRFSPKSPDKAHLNLHINSLELGDSAVYFCASSRVLNTEAFFGQGTRLTVV.

The CDR3 coding sequence is TGCAGTGCTGGGGTCCTCCAGGGGGGATTCTACGAGCAGTACTTC. Residues: CSAGVLQGGFYEQYF. The chain carries TRBV20-1 and TRBJ2-7, with D perhaps matching TRBD1 (7 bases). The germline V and J ends were trimmed by 5 bases and 3 bases, with 20 bases remaining between them. This CDR3 is built from 15 residues. Germline CDR1 and CDR2: DFQATT and SNEGSKA (reference sequence).

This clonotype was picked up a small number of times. For the CDR3, the DNA is TGTGCCAGCAAAGGACTAGCGGGCCCCTACGAGCAGTACTTC. This gives the protein CASKGLAGPYEQYF. The J gene is TRBJ2-7, the V gene TRBV27; 11 nucleotides agree with TRBD2. CDR3 length equals 14 residues. J lost 2 bases, V lost 7 bases, and 4 bases had no gene match. Germline V CDR1 and CDR2: MNHEY, SMNVEV (reference sequence).

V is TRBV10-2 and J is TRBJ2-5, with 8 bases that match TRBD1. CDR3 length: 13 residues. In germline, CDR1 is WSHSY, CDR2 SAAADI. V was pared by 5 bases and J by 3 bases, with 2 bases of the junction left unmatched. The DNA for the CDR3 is TGCGCCAGCAGTATACAGGGGGAAGAGACCCAGTACTTC. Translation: CASSIQGEETQYF.

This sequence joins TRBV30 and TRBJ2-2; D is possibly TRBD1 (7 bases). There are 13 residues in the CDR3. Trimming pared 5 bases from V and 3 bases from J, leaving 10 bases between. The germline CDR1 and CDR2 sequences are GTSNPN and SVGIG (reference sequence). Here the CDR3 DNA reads TGTGCCTGGGACAGGGAGGACACCGGGGAGCTGTTTTTT. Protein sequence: CAWDREDTGELFF.

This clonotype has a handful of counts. The CDR3 DNA is TGTGCCAGCAGCCCAATTGGACAGGGTAAAACCTACGAGCAGTACTTC. Amino acids: CASSPIGQGKTYEQYF. The V gene is TRBV28, the J gene TRBJ2-7; 8 bases are shared with TRBD1. The CDR3 contains 16 residues. V lost 6 bases to trimming and J lost 2 bases; unmatched junction nucleotides: 12. Germline V CDR1 and CDR2: MDHEN, SYDVKM.

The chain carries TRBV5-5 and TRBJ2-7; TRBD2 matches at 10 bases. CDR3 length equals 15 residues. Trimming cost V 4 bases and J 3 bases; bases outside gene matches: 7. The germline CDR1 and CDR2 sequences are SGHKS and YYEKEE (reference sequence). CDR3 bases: TGTGCCAGCAGCCGAAGCGGGAGGGCCGGCTACGAGCAGTACTTC. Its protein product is CASSRSGRAGYEQYF. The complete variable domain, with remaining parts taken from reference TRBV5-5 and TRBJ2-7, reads DAGVTQSPTHLIKTRGQQVTLRCSPISGHKSVSWYQQVLGQGPQFIFQYYEKEERGRGNFPDRFSARQFPNYSSELNVNALLLGDSALYLCASSRSGRAGYEQYFGPGTRLTVT.

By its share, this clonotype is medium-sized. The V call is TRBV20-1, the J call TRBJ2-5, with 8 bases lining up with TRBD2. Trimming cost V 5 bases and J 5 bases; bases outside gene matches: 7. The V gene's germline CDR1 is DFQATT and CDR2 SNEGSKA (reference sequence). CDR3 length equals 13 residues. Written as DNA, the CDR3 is TGCAGTGCTCCCGGACTAGCAGGCGAGACCCAGTACTTC. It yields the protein CSAPGLAGETQYF.

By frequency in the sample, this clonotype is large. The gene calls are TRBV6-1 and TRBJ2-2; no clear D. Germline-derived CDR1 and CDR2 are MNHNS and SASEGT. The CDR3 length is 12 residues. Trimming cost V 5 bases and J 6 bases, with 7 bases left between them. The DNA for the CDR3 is TGTGCCAGCAGTCCTACAGCCGGGGAGCTGTTTTTT. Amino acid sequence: CASSPTAGELFF.

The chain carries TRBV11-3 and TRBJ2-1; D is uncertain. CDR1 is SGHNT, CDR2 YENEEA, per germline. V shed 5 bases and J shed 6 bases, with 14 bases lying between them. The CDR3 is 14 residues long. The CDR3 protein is CASSESQRSNEQFF. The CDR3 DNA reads TGTGCCAGCAGCGAAAGCCAAAGGTCCAATGAGCAGTTCTTC.